The 24 T cell receptor beta chains listed next were all sequenced from one sample in a study of CD8 T cell repertoires and HIV-1 epitope variants. These receptors' targets are unknown. Sequencing used immunoSEQ multiplex PCR; TCRdb keeps in-frame clones, though not all of them. The sample holds about 5,300 clones; around 60% are singletons and the top ten take roughly two fifths. Sequencing was carried out using cultured CD8+ T cells derived from PBMCs. The receptors derive from a male donor with HIV.

This sequence joins TRBV4-1 and TRBJ2-2; TRBD1 matches 11 bases. The V gene end was trimmed by 5 bases and the J gene end by 4 bases; junction bases not matched to a gene: 3. The germline CDR1 and CDR2 sequences are MGHRA and YSYEKL. The CDR3 covers 15 residues. CDR3 coding DNA: TGCGCCAGCAGCAGCGGGACAGGGGGCACCGGGGAGCTGTTTTTT. It yields the protein CASSSGTGGTGELFF.

The rearrangement uses TRBV4-1 and TRBJ2-5, with 7 bases aligning to TRBD2. This CDR3 is 17 amino acids long. The germline gives CDR1 MGHRA, CDR2 YSYEKL. After removal of 0 bases from V and 2 bases from J, the junction contained 9 bases not matched to a gene. The DNA for the CDR3 is TGCGCCAGCAGCCAAGATCGTGCGGGAGCACAACAAGAGACCCAGTACTTC. Residues: CASSQDRAGAQQETQYF.

The CDR3 coding sequence is TGTGCCAGCAGCGTAGGATCCGGGGATACGCAGTATTTT. This gives the protein CASSVGSGDTQYF. The rearrangement links TRBV9 to TRBJ2-3, with unresolved D. Germline V gene lookup returns CDR1 SGDLS and CDR2 YYNGEE. Trimming stripped 0 bases from V and 6 bases from J, with 8 bases between. The CDR3 is 13 residues long.

The chain uses TRBV28 and TRBJ2-5, with 8 bases identical to TRBD1. This CDR3 is built from 17 residues. Germline assignment: CDR1 MDHEN and CDR2 SYDVKM. Trimming at V came to 6 bases and at J to 2 bases, leaving 14 bases not matched to a gene. CDR3 nucleotides: TGTGCCAGCAGCCTTCGGACTGGACAGGGATTACAAGAGACCCAGTACTTC. Its protein product is CASSLRTGQGLQETQYF.

V usage is TRBV27 and J usage is TRBJ2-5, with 9 bases aligning to TRBD1. V lost 4 bases to trimming and J lost 4 bases; unmatched junction nucleotides: 4. The CDR3 runs to 14 residues. Looked up from germline, CDR1 is MNHEY and CDR2 is SMNVEV (reference sequence). The CDR3 is CASSSQGAGETQYF. DNA for the CDR3: TGTGCCAGCAGTTCACAGGGGGCGGGAGAGACCCAGTACTTC.

The J gene is TRBJ1-2, the V gene TRBV19; D call uncertain. The V gene lost 0 bases and the J gene lost 1 base, with 12 bases spanning the gap. This CDR3 has 16 residues. The germline CDR1 and CDR2 sequences are LNHDA and SQIVND (reference sequence). The CDR3, as DNA: TGTGCCAGTAGTATAGAAGGGCAGGAAATTAACTATGGCTACACCTTC. This gives the protein CASSIEGQEINYGYTF.

This clone has a handful of counts. This rearrangement joins TRBV5-6 to TRBJ1-3; no reliable D call. CDR3 size: 14 residues. The germline CDR1 and CDR2 sequences are SGHDT and YYEEEE. V dropped 4 bases and J dropped 1 base, with 9 bases sitting between them. CDR3 residues: CASSETPSGNTIYF. The CDR3 coding sequence is TGTGCCAGCAGCGAGACCCCGTCTGGAAACACCATATATTTT.

The V call is TRBV11-3, the J call TRBJ1-4, with D unresolved. The CDR3 has 15 amino acids. The germline V and J ends were trimmed by 1 base and 8 bases, with 14 bases remaining between them. Germline CDR1 is SGHNT and CDR2 is YENEEA. In DNA, the CDR3 is TGTGCCAGCAGCTTAGGTAACAGAGAGCGGGAAAAACTGTTTTTT. Residues: CASSLGNREREKLFF.

The V and J genes are TRBV5-6 and TRBJ2-3, with 8 bases fitting TRBD2. CDR1 is SGHDT and CDR2 is YYEEEE in the germline V gene. The V gene end was trimmed by 7 bases and the J gene end by 3 bases; junction bases not matched to a gene: 19. This CDR3 spans 18 amino acids. The CDR3 nucleotides are TGTGCCAGCGGCTGGGAAGGTCTGACACGGGAGGGGACAGATACGCAGTATTTT. Translating gives CASGWEGLTREGTDTQYF.

The chain has TRBV21-1 and TRBJ2-5; TRBD1, the table's D call, was not compared with the DNA. TRBV21-1 is marked as a pseudogene. The CDR3 length is 15 residues. CDR3 amino acids: CASSNKGQLQETQYF. CDR3 coding DNA: TGTGCCAGCAGCAATAAGGGACAGCTACAAGAGACCCAGTACTTC.

The table lists this clone with a count of one. V and J are TRBV7-2 and TRBJ2-1; possibly TRBD1 for D (6 bases). V shed 1 base and J shed 7 bases, with 14 bases lying between them. The length of the CDR3 is 15 residues. Germline assignment: CDR1 SGHTA and CDR2 FQGNSA. DNA of the CDR3: TGTGCCAGCAGCTTAGGGGCAGGGGATTGGAATGAGCAGTTCTTC. The encoded protein is CASSLGAGDWNEQFF.

This clone has only a few counts. The rearrangement uses TRBV28 and TRBJ2-7, with D possibly TRBD2 on 5 matching bases. From germline, CDR1 is MDHEN and CDR2 SYDVKM. This CDR3 spans 14 amino acids. The germline V and J ends were trimmed by 2 bases and 0 bases, with 8 bases remaining between them. The CDR3 DNA reads TGTGCCAGCAGTTTAATAGCGAGCTCCTACGAGCAGTACTTC. It specifies CASSLIASSYEQYF.

The DNA of the CDR3 is TGCGCCAGCAGCCAAGATAGGGCAGGGGACACAGATACGCAGTATTTT. Protein: CASSQDRAGDTDTQYF. The rearrangement links TRBV4-3 to TRBJ2-3, with TRBD1 as a possible D gene (6 bases). V shed 0 bases and J shed 2 bases, with 12 bases lying between them. CDR3 length equals 16 residues. Germline V gives CDR1 LGHNA, CDR2 YSLEER.

CDR3 in DNA: TGTGCCAGCAGCAAAGGGCAGAGTTATAGCAATCAGCCCCAGCATTTT. Translating gives CASSKGQSYSNQPQHF. The chain uses TRBV21-1 and TRBJ1-5. TRBV21-1 represents a pseudogene. This CDR3 spans 16 amino acids.

This chain uses TRBV6-5 with TRBJ2-5, with D unresolved. V was cut by 2 bases and J by 5 bases, with 12 bases left in between. This CDR3 region has 14 residues. CDR1 MNHEY and CDR2 SVGAGI come from the germline V gene. The CDR3 spells CASSYVGTKETQYF. The CDR3 DNA reads TGTGCCAGCAGTTACGTCGGAACAAAGGAGACCCAGTACTTC.

The chain couples TRBV30 to TRBJ2-2; TRBD1 aligns across 7 bases. The CDR3 is made up of 13 amino acids. CDR1 GTSNPN and CDR2 SVGIG come from the germline V gene (reference sequence). Unmatched junction bases numbered 2, after V lost 2 bases and J lost 5 bases. The CDR3: CAWSQGETGELFF. For the CDR3, the DNA is TGTGCCTGGAGTCAGGGGGAGACCGGGGAGCTGTTTTTT.

The V and J genes are TRBV18 and TRBJ2-1; D is ambiguous. The CDR3 spans 13 residues. CDR1 and CDR2 from the germline V gene are KGHSH and LQKENI. V lost 0 bases and J lost 5, with 5 bases in between. The CDR3 DNA reads as TGTGCCAGCTCACCACCGGGGAACAATGAGCAGTTCTTC. Encoded protein: CASSPPGNNEQFF.

The CDR3 region is CASTRTGSGTSYNEQFF. The CDR3, as DNA: TGTGCCAGCACCCGAACGGGTAGCGGGACCTCCTACAATGAGCAGTTCTTC. V is TRBV27 and J is TRBJ2-1, with 8 nucleotides matching TRBD2. The J segment lost 0 bases and the V segment lost 7 bases, leaving 11 bases of the junction unmatched. Germline loops: CDR1 MNHEY, CDR2 SMNVEV (reference sequence). The CDR3 is made up of 17 amino acids.

By share of the sample, this clone is medium-sized. Here the CDR3 reads CASSYLDMNTEAFF. CDR3 nucleotides: TGTGCCAGCAGTTACTTGGATATGAACACTGAAGCTTTCTTT. This chain joins TRBV6-5 and TRBJ1-1, with no clear D. This CDR3 has 14 amino acids. Germline assignment: CDR1 MNHEY and CDR2 SVGAGI. V lost 1 base and J lost 0, with 6 bases in between.

The rearrangement joins TRBV7-8 to TRBJ1-1, with unresolved D. CDR1 and CDR2 from the germline V gene are SGHVS and FQNEAQ. This CDR3 comprises 11 residues. The V end was cut by 4 bases, the J end by 6 bases, with 6 bases between. CDR3 protein: CASSSGSEAFF. The CDR3 coding sequence is TGTGCCAGCAGCTCCGGGTCTGAAGCTTTCTTT.

This clone was observed a handful of times. The J gene is TRBJ2-3, the V gene TRBV6-9, with 11 bases aligning to TRBD1. Germline V gene data show CDR1 as MNHGY and CDR2 as SVAAGI. This CDR3 region has 16 residues. Unmatched junction bases numbered 10, after V lost 6 bases and J lost 5 bases. CDR3 protein: CASRDSDRGQGDTQYF. The CDR3 coding sequence is TGTGCCAGCAGGGACTCGGACAGGGGGCAGGGAGATACGCAGTATTTT.

The chain has TRBV28 and TRBJ2-2; TRBD1 matches 7 bases. CDR1 is MDHEN, CDR2 SYDVKM, per germline. CDR3 size: 18 residues. With 6 bases clipped from V and 3 bases from J, the junction kept 16 bases outside the gene matches. The CDR3 DNA follows: TGTGCCAGCAGCACCGAAAGAGCCGGGACAGTTTACACCGGGGAGCTGTTTTTT. It codes for CASSTERAGTVYTGELFF.

By sample fraction, this clone is hyperexpanded. The CDR3 is CASSSDVSAYEQYF. As DNA, the CDR3 is TGTGCCAGCAGTTCAGATGTCTCGGCCTACGAGCAGTACTTC. The J gene is TRBJ2-7, the V gene TRBV27, with D unclear. The CDR3 runs 14 residues. The V end lost 4 bases, the J end lost 2 bases, and 12 bases lay between the germline ends. CDR1 is MNHEY, CDR2 SMNVEV, per germline (reference sequence).

The chain uses TRBV18 and TRBJ1-1, with a possible D match to TRBD1 (5 bases). Germline V gene data show CDR1 as KGHSH and CDR2 as LQKENI. The CDR3 loop spans 16 amino acids. Trimming pared 3 bases from V and 2 bases from J, leaving 16 bases between. The DNA for the CDR3 is TGTGCCAGCTCACCCCGGGACCTATTAGGAAACACTGAAGCTTTCTTT. Translation: CASSPRDLLGNTEAFF.